The T cell receptor beta chain under discussion was sequenced for a study of blood T cell repertoires in COVID-19 (dated by TCRdb to between 2020 and 2021). For the wider study: Collaborator samples came from the United States, Italy and Spain and covered acute and convalescent phases of COVID-19. The material from the prospective study consisted of cDNA or gDNA derived from T cells, B-cell-depleted T cells, or PBMCs. Where available, HLA class I and class II types were obtained from metadata supplied by the sample provider rather than from assay-based typing. Deeply sampled blood TCRbeta repertoires from subjects exposed to, actively infected with, or recovered from COVID-19 were included in the dataset. The repertoires were released in a freely available public database intended as a resource for research on the immune response to SARS-CoV-2. Nearly every sample came with metadata listing a de-identified subject ID, COVID-19 status, age in years and sex. The samples were drawn from the first 160 participants of the ongoing ImmuneRACE study and from 1,254 subjects provided by 6 global collaborators. Results the study describes overall, beyond this receptor: How much clinical and demographic metadata was included differed by source and by participant, and the metadata was provided uncurated.

The CDR3 runs 13 residues from the cysteine to the phenylalanine. Of the read, only the CDR3 DNA is kept; its 39 bases are in frame from base 1. CDR1 is given as SGHNT and CDR2 as YYREEE, both from the germline V gene (reference sequence). Cut back by 9 bases and 2 bases, the V and J ends lie 13 bases apart. The collaborating institutions used their own protocols to collect whole blood in K2EDTA tubes. For TCRbeta analysis, collaborator samples were shipped as frozen whole blood, as isolated PBMCs, or as DNA extracted from either sample type. The immunoSEQ Assay, a bias-controlled multiplex PCR, was used to amplify TCRbeta CDR3 regions from genomic DNA. Per the original workflow: The number of nucleated cells in each sample was estimated by amplification of reference gene primers within the assay. To quantify the absolute abundance of each unique TCRbeta CDR3 rearrangement, sequence reads were collapsed and filtered. Productive Simpson clonality was computed per sample as the square root of Simpson's diversity index over productive rearrangements. Here the immuneACCESS table is served through TCRdb, limited to in-frame sequences with V and J called. Missing clones are a known gap in these copies; in checked studies unresolved V genes cover under half, and the rest lacks a known reason. V and J calls plus clone size are reproduced from that table; the DNA served to infer D and trimming. The sample table lists nearly 15,000 clones, approximately 80% of them with a count of one. About 14% of the sample is in the top ten clones.

Worth noting for this clone: Its antigen specificity is not known. Base-call qualities are not available, and no considerably larger clone is one nucleotide away.

The receptor comes from a human donor in a cohort sampled during active COVID-19. The rearrangement joined TRBV5-4 to TRBJ2-3; the D region possibly corresponds to TRBD2 (5 bases align). The sample taken for sequencing was peripheral blood. The CDR3 loop reads CATQSGVTDTQYF. Read as DNA, the sequence is TGTGCCACCCAATCCGGGGTCACAGATACGCAGTATTTT.